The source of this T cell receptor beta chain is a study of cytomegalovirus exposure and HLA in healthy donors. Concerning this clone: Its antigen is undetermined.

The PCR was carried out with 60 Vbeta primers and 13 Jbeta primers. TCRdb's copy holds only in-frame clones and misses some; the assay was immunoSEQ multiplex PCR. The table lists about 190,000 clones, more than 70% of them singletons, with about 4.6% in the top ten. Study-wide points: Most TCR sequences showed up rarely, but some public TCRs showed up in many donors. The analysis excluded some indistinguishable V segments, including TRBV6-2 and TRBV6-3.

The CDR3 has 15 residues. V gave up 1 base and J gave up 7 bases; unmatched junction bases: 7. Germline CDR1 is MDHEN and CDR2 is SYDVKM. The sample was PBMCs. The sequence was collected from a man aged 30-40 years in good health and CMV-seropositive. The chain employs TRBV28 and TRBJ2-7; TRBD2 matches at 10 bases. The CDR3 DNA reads TGTGCCAGCAGTTTATCAGCGGGAGGGCCTGTGGAGCAGTACTTC. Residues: CASSLSAGGPVEQYF.